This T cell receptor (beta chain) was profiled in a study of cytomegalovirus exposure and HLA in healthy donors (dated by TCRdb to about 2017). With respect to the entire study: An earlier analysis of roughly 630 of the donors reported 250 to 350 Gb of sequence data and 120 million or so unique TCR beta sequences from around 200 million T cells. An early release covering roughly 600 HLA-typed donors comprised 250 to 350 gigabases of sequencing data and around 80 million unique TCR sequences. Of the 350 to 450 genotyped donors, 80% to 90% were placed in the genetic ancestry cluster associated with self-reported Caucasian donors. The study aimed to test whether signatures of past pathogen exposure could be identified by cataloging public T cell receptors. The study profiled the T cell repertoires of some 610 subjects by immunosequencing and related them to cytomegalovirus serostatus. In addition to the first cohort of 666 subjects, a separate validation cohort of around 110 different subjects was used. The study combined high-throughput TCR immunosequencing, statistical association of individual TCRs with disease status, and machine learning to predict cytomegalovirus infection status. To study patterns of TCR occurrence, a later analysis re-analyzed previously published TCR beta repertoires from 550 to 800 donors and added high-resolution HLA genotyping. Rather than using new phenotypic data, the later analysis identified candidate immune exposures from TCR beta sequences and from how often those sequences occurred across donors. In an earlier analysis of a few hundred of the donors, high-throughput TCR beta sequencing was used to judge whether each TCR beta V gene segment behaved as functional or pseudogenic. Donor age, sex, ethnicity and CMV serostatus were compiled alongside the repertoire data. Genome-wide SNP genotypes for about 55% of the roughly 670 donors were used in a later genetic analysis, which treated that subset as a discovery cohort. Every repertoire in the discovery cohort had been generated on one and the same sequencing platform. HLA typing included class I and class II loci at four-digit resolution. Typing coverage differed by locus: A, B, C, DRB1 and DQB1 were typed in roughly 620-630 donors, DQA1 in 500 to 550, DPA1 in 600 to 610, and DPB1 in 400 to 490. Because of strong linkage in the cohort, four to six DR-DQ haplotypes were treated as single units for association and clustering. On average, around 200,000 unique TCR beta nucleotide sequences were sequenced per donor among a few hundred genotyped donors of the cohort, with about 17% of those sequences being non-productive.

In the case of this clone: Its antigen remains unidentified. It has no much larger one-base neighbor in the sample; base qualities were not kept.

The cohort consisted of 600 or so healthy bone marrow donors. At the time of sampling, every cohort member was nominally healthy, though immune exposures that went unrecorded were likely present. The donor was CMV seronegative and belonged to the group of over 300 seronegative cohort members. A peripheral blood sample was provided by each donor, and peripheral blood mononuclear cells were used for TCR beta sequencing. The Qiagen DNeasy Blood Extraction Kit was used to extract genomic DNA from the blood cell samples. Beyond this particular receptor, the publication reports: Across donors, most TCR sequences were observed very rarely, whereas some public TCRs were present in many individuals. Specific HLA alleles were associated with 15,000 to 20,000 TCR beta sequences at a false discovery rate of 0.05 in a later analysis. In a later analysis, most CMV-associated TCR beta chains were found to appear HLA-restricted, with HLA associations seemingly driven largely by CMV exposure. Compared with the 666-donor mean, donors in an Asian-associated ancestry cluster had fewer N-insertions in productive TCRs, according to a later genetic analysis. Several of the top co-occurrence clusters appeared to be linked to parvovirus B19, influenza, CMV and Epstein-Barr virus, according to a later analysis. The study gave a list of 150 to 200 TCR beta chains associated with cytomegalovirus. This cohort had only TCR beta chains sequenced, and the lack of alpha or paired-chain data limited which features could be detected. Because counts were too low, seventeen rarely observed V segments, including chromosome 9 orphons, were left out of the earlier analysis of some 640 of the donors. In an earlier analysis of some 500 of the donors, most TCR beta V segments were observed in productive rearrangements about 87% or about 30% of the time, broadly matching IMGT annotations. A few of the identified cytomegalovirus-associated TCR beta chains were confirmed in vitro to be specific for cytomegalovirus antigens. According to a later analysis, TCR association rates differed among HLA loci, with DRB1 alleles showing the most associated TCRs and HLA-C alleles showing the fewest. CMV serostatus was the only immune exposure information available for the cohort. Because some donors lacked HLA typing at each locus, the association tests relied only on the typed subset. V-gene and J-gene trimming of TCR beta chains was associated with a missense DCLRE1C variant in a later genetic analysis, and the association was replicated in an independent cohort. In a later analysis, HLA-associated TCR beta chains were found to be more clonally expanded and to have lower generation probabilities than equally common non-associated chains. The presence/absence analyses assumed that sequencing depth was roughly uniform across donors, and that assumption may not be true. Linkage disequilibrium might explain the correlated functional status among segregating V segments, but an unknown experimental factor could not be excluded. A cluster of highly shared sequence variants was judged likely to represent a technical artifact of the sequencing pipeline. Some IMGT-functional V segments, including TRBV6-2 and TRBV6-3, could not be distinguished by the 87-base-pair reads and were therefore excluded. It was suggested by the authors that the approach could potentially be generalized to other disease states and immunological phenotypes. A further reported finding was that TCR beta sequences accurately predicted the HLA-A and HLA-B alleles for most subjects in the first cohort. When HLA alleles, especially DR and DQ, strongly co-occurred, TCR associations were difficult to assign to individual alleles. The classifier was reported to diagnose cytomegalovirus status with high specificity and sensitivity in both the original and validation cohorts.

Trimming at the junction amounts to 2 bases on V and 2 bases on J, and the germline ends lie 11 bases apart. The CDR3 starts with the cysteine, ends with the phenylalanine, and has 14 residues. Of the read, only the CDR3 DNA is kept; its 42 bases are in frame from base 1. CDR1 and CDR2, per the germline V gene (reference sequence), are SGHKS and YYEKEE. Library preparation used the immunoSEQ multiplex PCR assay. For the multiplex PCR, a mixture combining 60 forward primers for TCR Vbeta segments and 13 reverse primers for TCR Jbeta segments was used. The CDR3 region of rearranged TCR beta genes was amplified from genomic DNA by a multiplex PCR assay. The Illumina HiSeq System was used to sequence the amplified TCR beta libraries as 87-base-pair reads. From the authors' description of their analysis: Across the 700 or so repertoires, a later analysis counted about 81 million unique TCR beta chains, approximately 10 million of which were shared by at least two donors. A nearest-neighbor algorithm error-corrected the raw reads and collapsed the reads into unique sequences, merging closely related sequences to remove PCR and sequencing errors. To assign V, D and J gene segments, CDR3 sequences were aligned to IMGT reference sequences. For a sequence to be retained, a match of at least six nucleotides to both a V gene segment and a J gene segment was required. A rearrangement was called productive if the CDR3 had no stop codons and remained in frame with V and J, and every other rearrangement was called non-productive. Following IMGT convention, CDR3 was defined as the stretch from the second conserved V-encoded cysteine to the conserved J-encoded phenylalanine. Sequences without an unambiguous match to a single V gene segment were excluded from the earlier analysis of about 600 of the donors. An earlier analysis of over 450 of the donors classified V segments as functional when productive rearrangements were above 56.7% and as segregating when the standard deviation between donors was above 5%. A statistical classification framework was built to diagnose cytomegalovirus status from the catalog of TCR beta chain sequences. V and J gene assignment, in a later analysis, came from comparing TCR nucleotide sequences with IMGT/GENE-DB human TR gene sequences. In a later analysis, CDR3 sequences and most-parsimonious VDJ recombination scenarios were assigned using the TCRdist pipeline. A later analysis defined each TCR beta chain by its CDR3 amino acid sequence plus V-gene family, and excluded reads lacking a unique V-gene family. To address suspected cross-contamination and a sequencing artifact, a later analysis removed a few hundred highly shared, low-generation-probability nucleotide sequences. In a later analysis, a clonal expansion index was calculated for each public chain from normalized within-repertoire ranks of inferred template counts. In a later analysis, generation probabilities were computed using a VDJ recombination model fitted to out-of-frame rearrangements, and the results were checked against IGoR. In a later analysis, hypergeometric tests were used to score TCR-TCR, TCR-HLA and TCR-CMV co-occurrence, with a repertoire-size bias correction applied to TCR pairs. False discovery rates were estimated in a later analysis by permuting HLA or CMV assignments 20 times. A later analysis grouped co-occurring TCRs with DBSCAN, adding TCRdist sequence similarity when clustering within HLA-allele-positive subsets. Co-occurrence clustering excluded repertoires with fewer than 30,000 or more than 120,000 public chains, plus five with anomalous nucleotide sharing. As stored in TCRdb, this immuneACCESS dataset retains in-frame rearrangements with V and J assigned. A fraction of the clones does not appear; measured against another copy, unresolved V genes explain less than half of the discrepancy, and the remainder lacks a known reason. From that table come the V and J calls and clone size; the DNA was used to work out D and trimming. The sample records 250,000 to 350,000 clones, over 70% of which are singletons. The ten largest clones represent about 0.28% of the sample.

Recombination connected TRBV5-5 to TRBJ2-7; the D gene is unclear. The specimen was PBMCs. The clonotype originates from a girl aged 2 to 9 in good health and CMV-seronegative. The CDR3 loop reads CASSLHRTTYEQYF. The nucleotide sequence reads TGTGCCAGCAGCTTACACAGAACAACCTACGAGCAGTACTTC. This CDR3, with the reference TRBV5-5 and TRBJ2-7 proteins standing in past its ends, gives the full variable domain DAGVTQSPTHLIKTRGQQVTLRCSPISGHKSVSWYQQVLGQGPQFIFQYYEKEERGRGNFPDRFSARQFPNYSSELNVNALLLGDSALYLCASSLHRTTYEQYFGPGTRLTVT.